The sequence of this TCR beta chain was determined in a study of CD8+ T cells in alopecia areata. Study-level results: Having one nonresponder leaves uncertain how baseline CD8+ expansion relates to response. Tofacitinib significantly brought down scalp clonality and expanded CD8+ clones among top 100.

The treatment here: oral pan-JAK inhibitor, 5-10 mg twice daily. Both peripheral blood and punch biopsies of lesional scalp skin were obtained from patients who had alopecia areata. Comment on this clone: What it recognizes is unknown. The identical CDR3 is also encoded by other nucleotide sequences in the sample.

The V and J ends lost 4 bases and 6 bases respectively, with 3 bases between them. The CDR3 consists of 11 residues. Looked up from germline, CDR1 is LNHDA and CDR2 is SQIVND (reference sequence). As the sequencing template, cDNA was produced by extracting RNA and reverse transcribing it. The repertoire was sequenced with immunoSEQ multiplex PCR; TCRdb's copy has only in-frame clones and lacks some. The sample lists over 150,000 clones, about 55% occurring once. This rearrangement joins TRBV19 to TRBJ2-2; no clear D. The specimen comprised CD8+ T cells sorted from blood, sampled at week 24, from a patient treated with tofacitinib. The sequence derives from a human donor with alopecia areata. CDR3: CASSTSGELFF. CDR3 DNA sequence: TGTGCCAGTAGTACCTCCGGGGAGCTGTTTTTT.